The rows below give T cell receptor beta chains drawn from one sample of a study of blood T cells in healthy people across ages. In TCRdb, the 5' RACE reads were re-called with MiXCR into one record per CDR3 protein. This sample yields 700,000 to 800,000 distinct CDR3 sequences, of which 40% to 45% are seen a single time; around 20% belongs to the top ten. Material for sequencing was blood. The origin of the receptors is a woman aged 55 to 70 in good health. Both conserved end residues are part of each CDR3. D genes are given only for firm matches. Clone size, where shown, is once, few, many, or a class for clones that have expanded.

length	size	V	J	D	DNA	CDR3
14	NA	TRBV19	TRBJ1-1	TRBD1	TGTGCCAGTAGTATAGGCGGACAGGGTACTGAAGCTTTCTTT	CASSIGGQGTEAFF
14	few	TRBV6-2/TRBV6-3	TRBJ1-1	NA	TGTGCCAGCACACCGCGGACGGTGAACACTGAAGCTTTCTTT	CASTPRTVNTEAFF
14	few	TRBV20-1	TRBJ1-1	NA	TGCAGTGCTAGAGCTGGGGGTGCGAACACTGAAGCTTTCTTT	CSARAGGANTEAFF
16	NA	TRBV5-1	TRBJ2-3	NA	TGCGCCAGCAGCTTGGGTGGCAGGGGTTACACAGATACGCAGTATTTT	CASSLGGRGYTDTQYF
16	NA	TRBV5-1	TRBJ1-1	TRBD1	TGCGCCAGCAGCGCTACGGACAGGGTTTGGAACACTGAAGCTTTCTTT	CASSATDRVWNTEAFF
15	few	TRBV5-1	TRBJ2-7	NA	TGCGCCAGCAGCCCAACTAATGGGGCCTCCTACGAGCAGTACTTC	CASSPTNGASYEQYF
14	NA	TRBV12-3/TRBV12-4	TRBJ1-2	NA	TGTGCCAGCAGTCCCTCTCGGGCAGCGGGAGGCTACACCTTC	CASSPSRAAGGYTF
15	NA	TRBV20-1	TRBJ2-5	NA	TGCAGTGCTAGAGGGGGACTCGCTACCAAGGAGACCCAGTACTTC	CSARGGLATKETQYF
15	NA	TRBV20-1	TRBJ1-1	NA	TGCAGTGCCCCAGACTCGGGACAAACGAACACTGAAGCTTTCTTT	CSAPDSGQTNTEAFF
15	few	TRBV7-9	TRBJ2-7	NA	TGTGCCAGCAGCTTAGTAAGCTTAGGAGTCTACGAGCAGTACTTC	CASSLVSLGVYEQYF
13	NA	TRBV18	TRBJ2-7	TRBD1	TGTGCCAGCTCACAGGACAGGGTCGACGAGCAGTACTTC	CASSQDRVDEQYF
15	few	TRBV9	TRBJ2-3	NA	TGTGCCAGCAGCGCGACTGGGGCGGGCACAGATACGCAGTATTTT	CASSATGAGTDTQYF
13	NA	TRBV5-1	TRBJ2-7	NA	TGCGCCAGCAGCCAAGGACAGAGCTACGAGCAGTACTTC	CASSQGQSYEQYF
16	NA	TRBV3-1	TRBJ1-2	NA	TGTGCCGGCAGCCAAGATGGGTGGGGGCGAAGCTATGGCTACACCTTC	CAGSQDGWGRSYGYTF
14	NA	TRBV21-1	TRBJ2-7	NA	TGTGCCAGCAGCAAAACGGGAATGGGCTACGAGCAGTACTTC	CASSKTGMGYEQYF
11	NA	TRBV2	TRBJ2-1	TRBD1	TGTGCCGGGGCAGGGGGCCTTGAGCAGTTCTTC	CAGAGGLEQFF
12	few	TRBV27	TRBJ1-1	NA	TGTGCCAGCAGTTTGACCCGGCGGGAAGCTTTCTTT	CASSLTRREAFF
17	NA	TRBV13	TRBJ1-4	TRBD1	TGTGCCAGCAGCGGTCGAGGGGGCCACGGAACTAATGAAAAACTGTTTTTT	CASSGRGGHGTNEKLFF
11	many	TRBV7-2	TRBJ1-1	NA	TGTGCCAGCAGCCGAGGCACTGAAGCTTTCTTT	CASSRGTEAFF
18	few	TRBV3-1	TRBJ2-1	TRBD2	TGTGCCAGCAGCCAAGATCCGTGGGCTAGCGGGATCGGGAATGAGCAGTTCTTC	CASSQDPWASGIGNEQFF